The 8 T cell receptor beta chains in this list originate from one sample, sequenced in a study of CD8 T cells in Susac syndrome. Reverse transcription of roughly 0.5 to 1 ug RNA was performed with random hexamers. TCRdb redid the calling of the immunoSEQ multiplex PCR reads with MiXCR, one entry per CDR3 protein. The sample includes about 140,000 distinct CDR3 sequences, approximately 95% seen only once; the top ten take 0.27%. Sequenced input: CD8+ T cells from PBMCs. The receptors shown here come from a human donor in good health.

The chain has TRBV15 and TRBJ2-2; 9 positions agree with TRBD2. The V segment lost 3 bases and the J segment 0 bases; nucleotides outside the gene matches: 5. Germline V lookup: CDR1 LNHNV, CDR2 YYDKDF (reference sequence). This CDR3 region has 17 residues. CDR3 in amino acids: CATSSSLAGSNTGELFF. CDR3 nucleotide sequence: TGTGCCACCAGCAGTTCCCTAGCGGGGTCGAACACCGGGGAGCTGTTTTTT.

V gene TRBV28 combines with J gene TRBJ1-2, with 12 bases matching TRBD1. With 3 bases clipped from V and 0 bases from J, the junction kept 5 bases outside the gene matches. CDR1 MDHEN and CDR2 SYDVKM come from the germline V gene. The CDR3 runs 17 residues. The CDR3 nucleotides read TGTGCCAGCAGTTTCGGGACAGGGGGCTTAACTAACTATGGCTACACCTTC. This gives the protein CASSFGTGGLTNYGYTF.

This chain uses TRBV27 with TRBJ1-5, with D possibly TRBD1 on 5 matching bases. Germline V CDR1 and CDR2: MNHEY, SMNVEV (reference sequence). Trimming left V 2 bases short and J 1 base short, with 12 bases between. The CDR3 runs to 16 residues. The CDR3 DNA reads TGTGCCAGCAGTTTAAAGGGGTACTTCAGCAATCAGCCCCAGCATTTT. This encodes CASSLKGYFSNQPQHF.

The chain recombines TRBV9 with TRBJ2-2; TRBD2 is a possible D gene (5 bases). The V gene's germline CDR1 is SGDLS and CDR2 YYNGEE. The CDR3 is 14 amino acids. With 3 bases removed from V and 7 bases from J, the gap between germline ends came to 13 bases. This CDR3 is CASSERGLNGELFF. For the CDR3, the DNA is TGTGCCAGCAGCGAACGGGGTTTGAACGGGGAGCTGTTTTTT.

The chain has TRBV2 and TRBJ2-2; D is unresolved. Germline CDR1 is SNHLY and CDR2 is FYNNEI. This CDR3 has 14 residues. Trimming shortened V by 3 bases and J by 0 bases, and 5 bases separated the two germline ends. The CDR3 region is CASSDNANTGELFF. CDR3 nucleotides: TGTGCCAGCAGTGACAATGCGAACACCGGGGAGCTGTTTTTT.

CDR3 sequence: CSALTGGYEQYF. In nucleotides, the CDR3 is TGCAGCGCCCTGACAGGGGGTTACGAGCAGTACTTC. The chain is built from TRBV29-1 and TRBJ2-7; 9 bases fit TRBD1. V gave up 7 bases and J gave up 4 bases; unmatched junction bases: 5. This CDR3 contains 12 residues. Germline CDR1 and CDR2: SQVTM and ANQGSEA.

This rearrangement joins TRBV30 to TRBJ2-2; the match to TRBD2 covers 9 bases. V lost 3 bases to trimming and J lost 3 bases; unmatched junction nucleotides: 5. The germline CDR1 and CDR2 sequences are GTSNPN and SVGIG (reference sequence). This CDR3 region has 15 residues. The CDR3 nucleotides read TGTGCCTGGAGCTCGCGGGAGGGCCACACCGGGGAGCTGTTTTTT. It specifies CAWSSREGHTGELFF.

The gene calls are TRBV4-1 and TRBJ2-1; 7 nucleotides match TRBD2. The junction had 7 bases not matched to a gene; V was cut back by 1 base and J by 7 bases. The CDR3 is made up of 15 amino acids. Germline V gene data show CDR1 as MGHRA and CDR2 as YSYEKL. CDR3 sequence: CASSQASGRGNEQFF. CDR3 nucleotides: TGCGCCAGCAGCCAAGCTAGTGGGAGGGGAAATGAGCAGTTCTTC.